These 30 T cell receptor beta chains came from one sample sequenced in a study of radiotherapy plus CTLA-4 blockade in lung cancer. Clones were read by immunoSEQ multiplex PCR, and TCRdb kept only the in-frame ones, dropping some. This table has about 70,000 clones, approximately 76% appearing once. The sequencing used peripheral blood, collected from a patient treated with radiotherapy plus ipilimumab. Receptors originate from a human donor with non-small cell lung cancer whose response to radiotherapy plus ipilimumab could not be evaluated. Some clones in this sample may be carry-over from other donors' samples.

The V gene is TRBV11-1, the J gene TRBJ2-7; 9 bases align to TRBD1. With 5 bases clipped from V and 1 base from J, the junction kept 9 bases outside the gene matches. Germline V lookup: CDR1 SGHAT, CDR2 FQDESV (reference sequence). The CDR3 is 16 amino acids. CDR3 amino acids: CASSPRGTGRSYEQYF. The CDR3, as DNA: TGTGCCAGCAGCCCTAGAGGGACAGGGAGGTCCTACGAGCAGTACTTC.

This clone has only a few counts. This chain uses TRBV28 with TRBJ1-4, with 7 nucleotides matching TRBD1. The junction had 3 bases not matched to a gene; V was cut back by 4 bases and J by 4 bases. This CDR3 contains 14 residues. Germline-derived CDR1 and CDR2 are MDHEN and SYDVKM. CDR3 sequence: CASSSGQSNEKLFF. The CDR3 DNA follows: TGTGCCAGCAGTTCGGGACAGAGTAATGAAAAACTGTTTTTT.

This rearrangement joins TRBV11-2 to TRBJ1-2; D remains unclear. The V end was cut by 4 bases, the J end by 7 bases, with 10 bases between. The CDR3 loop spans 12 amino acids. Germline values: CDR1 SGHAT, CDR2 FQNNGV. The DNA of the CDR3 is TGTGCCAGCAGCTCCGAGGGCCCTGGCTACACCTTC. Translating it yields CASSSEGPGYTF.

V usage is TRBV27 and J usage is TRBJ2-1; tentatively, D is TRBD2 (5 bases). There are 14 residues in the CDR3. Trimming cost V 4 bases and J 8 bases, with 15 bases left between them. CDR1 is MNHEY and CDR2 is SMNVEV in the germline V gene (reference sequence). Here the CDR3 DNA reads TGTGCCAGCAGTTCCCGGGAAGCGATGGATGAGCAGTTCTTC. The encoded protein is CASSSREAMDEQFF.

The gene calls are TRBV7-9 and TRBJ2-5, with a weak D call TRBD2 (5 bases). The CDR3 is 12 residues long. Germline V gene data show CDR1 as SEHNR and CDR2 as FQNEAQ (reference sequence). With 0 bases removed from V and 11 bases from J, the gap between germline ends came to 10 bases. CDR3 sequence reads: CASSLATGEQYF. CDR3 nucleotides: TGTGCCAGCAGCTTAGCGACCGGGGAGCAGTACTTC.

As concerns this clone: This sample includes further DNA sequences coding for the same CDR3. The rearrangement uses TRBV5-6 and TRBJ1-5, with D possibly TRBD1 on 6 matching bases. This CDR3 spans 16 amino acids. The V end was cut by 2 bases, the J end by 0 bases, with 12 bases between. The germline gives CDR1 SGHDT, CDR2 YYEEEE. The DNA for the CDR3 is TGTGCCAGCAGCTTTCGGGGGGCCGGTAGCAATCAGCCCCAGCATTTT. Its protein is CASSFRGAGSNQPQHF.

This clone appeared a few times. The CDR3 spells CASGGVLLGTDTQYF. The CDR3 bases are TGTGCCAGCGGGGGGGTCCTCCTGGGCACAGATACGCAGTATTTT. This chain links TRBV9 with TRBJ2-3; 7 positions match TRBD2. The CDR3 runs 15 residues. CDR1 is SGDLS and CDR2 is YYNGEE in the germline V gene. The V gene end was trimmed by 7 bases and the J gene end by 1 base; junction bases not matched to a gene: 9.

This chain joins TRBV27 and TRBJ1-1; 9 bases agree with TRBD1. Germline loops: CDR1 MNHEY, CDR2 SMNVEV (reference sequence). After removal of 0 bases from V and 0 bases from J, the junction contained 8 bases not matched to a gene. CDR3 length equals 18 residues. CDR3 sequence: CASSLSFTGTGLNTEAFF. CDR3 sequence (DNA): TGTGCCAGCAGTTTATCGTTTACTGGGACAGGGTTGAACACTGAAGCTTTCTTT.

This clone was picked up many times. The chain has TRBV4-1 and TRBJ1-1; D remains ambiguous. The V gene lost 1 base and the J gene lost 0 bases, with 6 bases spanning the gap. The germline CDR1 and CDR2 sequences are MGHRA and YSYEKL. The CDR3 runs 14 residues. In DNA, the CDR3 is TGCGCCAGCAGCCAAGCAGTCCTGAACACTGAAGCTTTCTTT. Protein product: CASSQAVLNTEAFF.

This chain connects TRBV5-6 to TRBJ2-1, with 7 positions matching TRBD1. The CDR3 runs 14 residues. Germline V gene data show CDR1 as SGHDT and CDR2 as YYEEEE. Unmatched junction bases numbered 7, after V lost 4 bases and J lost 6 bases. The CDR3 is CASSAQTGPNEQFF. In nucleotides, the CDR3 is TGTGCCAGCAGCGCCCAGACAGGGCCCAATGAGCAGTTCTTC.

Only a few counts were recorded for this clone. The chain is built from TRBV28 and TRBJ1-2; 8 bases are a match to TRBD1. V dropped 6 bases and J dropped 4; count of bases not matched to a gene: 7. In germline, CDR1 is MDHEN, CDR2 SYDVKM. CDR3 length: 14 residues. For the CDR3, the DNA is TGTGCCAGCAGCCTGACAGGGGCTGGCTATGGCTACACCTTC. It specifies CASSLTGAGYGYTF.

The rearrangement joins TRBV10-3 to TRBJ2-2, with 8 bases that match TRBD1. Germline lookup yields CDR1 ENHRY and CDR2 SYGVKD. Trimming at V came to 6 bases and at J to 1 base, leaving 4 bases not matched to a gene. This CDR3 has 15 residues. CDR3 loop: CAIRGQGMNTGELFF. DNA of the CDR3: TGTGCCATCAGAGGACAGGGTATGAACACCGGGGAGCTGTTTTTT.

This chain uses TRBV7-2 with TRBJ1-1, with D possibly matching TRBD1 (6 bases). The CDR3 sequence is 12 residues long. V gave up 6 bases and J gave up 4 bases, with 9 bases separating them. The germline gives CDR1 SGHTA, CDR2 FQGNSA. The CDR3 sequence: CASRSGVTEAFF. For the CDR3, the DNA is TGTGCCAGCAGGTCAGGGGTCACTGAAGCTTTCTTT. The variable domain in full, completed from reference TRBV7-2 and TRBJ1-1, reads GAGVSQSPSNKVTEKGKDVELRCDPISGHTALYWYRQSLGQGLEFLIYFQGNSAPDKSGLPSDRFSAERTGGSVSTLTIQRTQQEDSAVYLCASRSGVTEAFFGQGTRLTVV.

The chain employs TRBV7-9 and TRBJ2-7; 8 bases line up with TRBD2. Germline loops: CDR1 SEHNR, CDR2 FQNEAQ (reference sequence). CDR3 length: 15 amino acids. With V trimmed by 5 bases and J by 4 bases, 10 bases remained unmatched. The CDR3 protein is CASSTAGGGRYEQYF. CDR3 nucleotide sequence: TGTGCCAGCAGCACCGCGGGGGGTGGTCGATACGAGCAGTACTTC.

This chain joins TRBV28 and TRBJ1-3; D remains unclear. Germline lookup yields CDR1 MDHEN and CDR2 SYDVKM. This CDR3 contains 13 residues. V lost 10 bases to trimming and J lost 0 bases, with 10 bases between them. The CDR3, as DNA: TGTGCCACCCTTCGGTTCTCTGGAAACACCATATATTTT. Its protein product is CATLRFSGNTIYF.

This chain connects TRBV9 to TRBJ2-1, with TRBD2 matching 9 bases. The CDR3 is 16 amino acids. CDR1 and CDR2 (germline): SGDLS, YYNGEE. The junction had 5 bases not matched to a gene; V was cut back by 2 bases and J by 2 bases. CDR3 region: CASSVLGGGAYNEQFF. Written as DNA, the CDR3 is TGTGCCAGCAGCGTCCTCGGCGGGGGGGCCTACAATGAGCAGTTCTTC.

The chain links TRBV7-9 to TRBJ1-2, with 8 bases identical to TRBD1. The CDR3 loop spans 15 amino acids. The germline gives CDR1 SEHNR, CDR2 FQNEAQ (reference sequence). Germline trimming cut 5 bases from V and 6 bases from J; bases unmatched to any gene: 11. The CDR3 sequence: CASSDPRTGRDGYTF. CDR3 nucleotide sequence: TGTGCCAGCAGCGACCCCAGGACAGGGAGGGATGGCTACACCTTC.

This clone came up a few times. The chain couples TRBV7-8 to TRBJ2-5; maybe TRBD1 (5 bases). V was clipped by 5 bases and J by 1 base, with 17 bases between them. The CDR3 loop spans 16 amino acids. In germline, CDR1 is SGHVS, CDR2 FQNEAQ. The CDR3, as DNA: TGTGCCAGCAGCCTGACAGAAGTAACCATCCAAGAGACCCAGTACTTC. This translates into CASSLTEVTIQETQYF.

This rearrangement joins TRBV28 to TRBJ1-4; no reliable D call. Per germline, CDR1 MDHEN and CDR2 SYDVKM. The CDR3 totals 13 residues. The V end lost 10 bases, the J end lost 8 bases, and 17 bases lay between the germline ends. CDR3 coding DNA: TGTGCCACCCCGGGAGGTCCCGGGGAAAAACTGTTTTTT. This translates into CATPGGPGEKLFF.

CDR3 nucleotide sequence: TGCGCCAGCAGCTTGAGACACGGGGTCGAGCAGTACTTC. It encodes CASSLRHGVEQYF. The rearrangement uses TRBV5-1 and TRBJ2-7, with D possibly being TRBD2 (5 bases). V was shortened by 1 base and J by 6 bases, with 11 bases between the two germline ends. The CDR3 runs to 13 residues. Per the germline V gene, CDR1 is SGHRS and CDR2 is YFSETQ. Looking up the rest from reference TRBV5-1 and TRBJ2-7 gives the full variable domain: KAGVTQTPRYLIKTRGQQVTLSCSPISGHRSVSWYQQTPGQGLQFLFEYFSETQRNKGNFPGRFSGRQFSNSRSEMNVSTLELGDSALYLCASSLRHGVEQYFGPGTRLTVT.

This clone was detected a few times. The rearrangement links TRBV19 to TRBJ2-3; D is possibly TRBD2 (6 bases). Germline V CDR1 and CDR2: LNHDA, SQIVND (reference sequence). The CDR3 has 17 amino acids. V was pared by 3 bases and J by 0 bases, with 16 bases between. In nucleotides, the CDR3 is TGTGCCAGTAGTATGGAGGGAAGGGCAGCTAGCACAGATACGCAGTATTTT. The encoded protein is CASSMEGRAASTDTQYF.

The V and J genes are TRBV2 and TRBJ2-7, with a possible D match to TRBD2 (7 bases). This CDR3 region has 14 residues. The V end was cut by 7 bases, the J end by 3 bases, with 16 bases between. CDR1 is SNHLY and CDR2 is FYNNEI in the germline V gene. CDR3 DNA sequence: TGTGCCAGCACCCGACCGGGGGGCTACTACGAGCAGTACTTC. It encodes CASTRPGGYYEQYF.

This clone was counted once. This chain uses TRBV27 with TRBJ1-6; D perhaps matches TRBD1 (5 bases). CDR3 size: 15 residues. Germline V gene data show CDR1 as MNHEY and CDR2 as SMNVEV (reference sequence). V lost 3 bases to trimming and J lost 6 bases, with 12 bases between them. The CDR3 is CASSFEDSPNSPLHF. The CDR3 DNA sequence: TGTGCCAGCAGTTTTGAAGACAGCCCTAATTCACCCCTCCACTTT.

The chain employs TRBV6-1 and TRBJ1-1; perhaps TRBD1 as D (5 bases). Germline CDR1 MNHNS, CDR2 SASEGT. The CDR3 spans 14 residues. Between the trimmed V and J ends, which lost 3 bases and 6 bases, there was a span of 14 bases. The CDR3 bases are TGTGCCAGCAGTGATCCGGGGGGGAGTGCTGAAGCTTTCTTT. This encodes CASSDPGGSAEAFF.

The CDR3 coding sequence is TGTGCCAGCAGTTACGGACAGGGGGTGGGCGAGCAGTACTTC. This sequence encodes CASSYGQGVGEQYF. The genes are TRBV6-5 and TRBJ2-7; 10 nucleotides align to TRBD1. The CDR3 length is 14 residues. From germline, CDR1 is MNHEY and CDR2 SVGAGI. V dropped 2 bases and J dropped 6; count of bases not matched to a gene: 4.

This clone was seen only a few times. The CDR3 DNA reads as TGTGCCAGCAGCCCCCGGACAGGTGAGGACTATGGCTACACCTTC. This translates into CASSPRTGEDYGYTF. This rearrangement joins TRBV9 to TRBJ1-2; the match to TRBD1 covers 7 bases. Trimming at V came to 4 bases and at J to 3 bases, leaving 9 bases not matched to a gene. Per germline, CDR1 SGDLS and CDR2 YYNGEE. The CDR3 consists of 15 residues.

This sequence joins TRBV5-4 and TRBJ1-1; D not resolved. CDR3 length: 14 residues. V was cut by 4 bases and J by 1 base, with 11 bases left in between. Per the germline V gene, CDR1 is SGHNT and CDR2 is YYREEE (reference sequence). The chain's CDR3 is CASSPLRGNTEAFF. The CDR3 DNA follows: TGTGCCAGCAGCCCTCTTCGGGGGAACACTGAAGCTTTCTTT.

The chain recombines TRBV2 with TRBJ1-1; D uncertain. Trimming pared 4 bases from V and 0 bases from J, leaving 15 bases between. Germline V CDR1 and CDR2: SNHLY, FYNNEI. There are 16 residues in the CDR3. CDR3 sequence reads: CASSVQRFGMNTEAFF. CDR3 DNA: TGTGCCAGCAGTGTACAGAGGTTCGGGATGAACACTGAAGCTTTCTTT. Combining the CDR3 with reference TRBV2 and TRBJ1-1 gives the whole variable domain EPEVTQTPSHQVTQMGQEVILRCVPISNHLYFYWYRQILGQKVEFLVSFYNNEISEKSEIFDDQFSVERPDGSNFTLKIRSTKLEDSAMYFCASSVQRFGMNTEAFFGQGTRLTVV.

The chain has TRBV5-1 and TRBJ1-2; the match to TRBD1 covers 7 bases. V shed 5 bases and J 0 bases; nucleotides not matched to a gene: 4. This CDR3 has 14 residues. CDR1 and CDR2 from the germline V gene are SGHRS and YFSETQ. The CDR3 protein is CASSGTVANYGYTF. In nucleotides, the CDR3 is TGCGCCAGCAGTGGGACAGTAGCTAACTATGGCTACACCTTC. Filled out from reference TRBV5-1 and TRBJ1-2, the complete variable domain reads KAGVTQTPRYLIKTRGQQVTLSCSPISGHRSVSWYQQTPGQGLQFLFEYFSETQRNKGNFPGRFSGRQFSNSRSEMNVSTLELGDSALYLCASSGTVANYGYTFGSGTRLTVV.

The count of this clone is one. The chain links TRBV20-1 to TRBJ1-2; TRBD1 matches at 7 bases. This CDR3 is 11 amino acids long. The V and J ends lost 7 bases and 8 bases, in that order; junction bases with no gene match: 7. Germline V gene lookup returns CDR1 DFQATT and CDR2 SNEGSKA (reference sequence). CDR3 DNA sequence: TGCAGTGGACAGGGAGCTAGGGGCTACACCTTC. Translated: CSGQGARGYTF.